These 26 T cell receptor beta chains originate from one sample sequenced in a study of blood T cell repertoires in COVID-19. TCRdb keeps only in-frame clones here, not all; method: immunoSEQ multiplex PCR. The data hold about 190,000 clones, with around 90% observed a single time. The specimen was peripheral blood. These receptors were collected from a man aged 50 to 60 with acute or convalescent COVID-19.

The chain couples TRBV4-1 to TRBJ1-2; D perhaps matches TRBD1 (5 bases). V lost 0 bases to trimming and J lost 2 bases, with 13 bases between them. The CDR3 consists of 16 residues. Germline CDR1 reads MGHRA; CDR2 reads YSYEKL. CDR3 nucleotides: TGCGCCAGCAGCCAAGATAACACAGGCCTAAACTATGGCTACACCTTC. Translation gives CASSQDNTGLNYGYTF.

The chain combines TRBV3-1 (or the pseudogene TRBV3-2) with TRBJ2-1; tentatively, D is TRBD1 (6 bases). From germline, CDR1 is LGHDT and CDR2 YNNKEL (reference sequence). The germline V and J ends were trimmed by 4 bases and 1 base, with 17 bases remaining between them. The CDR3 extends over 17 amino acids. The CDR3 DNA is TGTGCCAGCAGCCCCAGGGCAGGGGAGAGGTCCTACAATGAGCAGTTCTTC. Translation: CASSPRAGERSYNEQFF.

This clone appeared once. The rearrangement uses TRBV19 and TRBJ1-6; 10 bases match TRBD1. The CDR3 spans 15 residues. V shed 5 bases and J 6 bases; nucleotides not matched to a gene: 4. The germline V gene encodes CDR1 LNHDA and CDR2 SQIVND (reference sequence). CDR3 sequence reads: CASSPGQGSNSPLHF. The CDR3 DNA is TGTGCCAGTAGTCCGGGACAGGGGAGTAATTCACCCCTCCACTTT.

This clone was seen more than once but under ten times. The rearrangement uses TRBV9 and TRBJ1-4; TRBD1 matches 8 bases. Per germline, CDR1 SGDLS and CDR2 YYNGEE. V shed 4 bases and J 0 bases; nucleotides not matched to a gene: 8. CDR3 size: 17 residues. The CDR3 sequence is CASSPWTGTSTNEKLFF. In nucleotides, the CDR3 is TGTGCCAGCAGCCCCTGGACAGGGACCTCAACTAATGAAAAACTGTTTTTT.

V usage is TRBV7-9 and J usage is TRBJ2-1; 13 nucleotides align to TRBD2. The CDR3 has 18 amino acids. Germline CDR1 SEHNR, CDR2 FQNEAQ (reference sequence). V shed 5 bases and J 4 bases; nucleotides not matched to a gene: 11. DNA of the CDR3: TGTGCCAGCAGCCCCACGTACGGACTAGCGGGGGAATACAATGAGCAGTTCTTC. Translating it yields CASSPTYGLAGEYNEQFF. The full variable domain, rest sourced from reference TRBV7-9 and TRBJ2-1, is DTGVSQNPRHKITKRGQNVTFRCDPISEHNRLYWYRQTLGQGPEFLTYFQNEAQLEKSRLLSDRFSAERPKGSFSTLEIQRTEQGDSAMYLCASSPTYGLAGEYNEQFFGPGTRLTVL.

In nucleotides, the CDR3 is TGCGCCAGCAGCCCGGGGGCCAGAGGGACTAGAGCTGTCGAGCAGTACTTC. Encoded protein: CASSPGARGTRAVEQYF. The chain has TRBV5-1 and TRBJ2-7, with 8 bases that match TRBD2. Trimming cost V 4 bases and J 6 bases; bases outside gene matches: 18. Germline V gene lookup returns CDR1 SGHRS and CDR2 YFSETQ. The CDR3 extends over 17 amino acids.

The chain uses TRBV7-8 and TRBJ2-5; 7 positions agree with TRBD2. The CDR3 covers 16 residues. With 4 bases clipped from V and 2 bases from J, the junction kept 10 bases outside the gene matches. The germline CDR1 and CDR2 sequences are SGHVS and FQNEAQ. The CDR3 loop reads CASSSSGGSWQETQYF. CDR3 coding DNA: TGTGCCAGCAGCTCCTCGGGCGGGAGTTGGCAAGAGACCCAGTACTTC.

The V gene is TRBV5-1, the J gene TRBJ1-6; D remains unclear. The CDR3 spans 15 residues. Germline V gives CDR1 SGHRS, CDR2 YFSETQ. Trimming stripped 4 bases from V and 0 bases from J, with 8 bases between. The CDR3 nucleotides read TGCGCCAGCAGCCAGACTAGCTCCTATAATTCACCCCTCCACTTT. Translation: CASSQTSSYNSPLHF.

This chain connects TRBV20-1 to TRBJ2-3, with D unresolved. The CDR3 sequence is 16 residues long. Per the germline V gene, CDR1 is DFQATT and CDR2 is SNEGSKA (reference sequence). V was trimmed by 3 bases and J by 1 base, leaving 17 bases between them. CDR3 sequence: CSASGMGSARTDTQYF. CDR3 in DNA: TGCAGTGCTAGTGGCATGGGCAGTGCCCGCACAGATACGCAGTATTTT.

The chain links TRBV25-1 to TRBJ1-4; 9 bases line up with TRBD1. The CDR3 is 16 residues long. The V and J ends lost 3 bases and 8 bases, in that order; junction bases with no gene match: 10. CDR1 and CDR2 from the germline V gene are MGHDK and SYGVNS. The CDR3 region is CASSDPKQGAREKLFF. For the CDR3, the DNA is TGTGCCAGCAGTGACCCGAAACAGGGGGCTAGAGAAAAACTGTTTTTT.

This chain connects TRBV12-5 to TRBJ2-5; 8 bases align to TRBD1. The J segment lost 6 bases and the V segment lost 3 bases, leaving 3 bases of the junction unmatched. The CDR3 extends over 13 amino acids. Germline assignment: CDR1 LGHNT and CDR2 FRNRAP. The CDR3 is CASGLGQGQTQYF. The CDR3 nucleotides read TGTGCTAGTGGTTTAGGACAGGGTCAGACCCAGTACTTC.

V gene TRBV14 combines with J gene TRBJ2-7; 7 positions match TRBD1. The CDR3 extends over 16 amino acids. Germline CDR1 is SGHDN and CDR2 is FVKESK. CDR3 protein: CASSQVVPGQRLWGFV. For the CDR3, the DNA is TGTGCCAGCAGCCAAGTCGTTCCGGGACAGCGCCTTTGGGGATTCGTC.

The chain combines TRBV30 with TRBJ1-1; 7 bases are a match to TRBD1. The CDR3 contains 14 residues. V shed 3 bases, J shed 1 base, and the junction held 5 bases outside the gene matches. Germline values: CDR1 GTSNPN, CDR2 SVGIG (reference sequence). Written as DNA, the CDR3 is TGTGCCTGGAGAGATAGGACAGGGAACACTGAAGCTTTCTTT. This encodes CAWRDRTGNTEAFF.

The DNA of the CDR3 is TGTGCCAGCAGCTTACAGGGGCGCTCCTACGAGCAGTACTTC. Its translation: CASSLQGRSYEQYF. The J gene is TRBJ2-7, the V gene TRBV7-2; D may be TRBD1 (6 bases). The CDR3 runs to 14 residues. The V end was cut by 2 bases, the J end by 0 bases, with 8 bases between. Germline CDR1 SGHTA, CDR2 FQGNSA.

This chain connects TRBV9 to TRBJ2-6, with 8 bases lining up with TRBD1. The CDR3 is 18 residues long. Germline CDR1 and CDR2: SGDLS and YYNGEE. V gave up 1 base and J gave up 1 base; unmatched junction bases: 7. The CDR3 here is CASSVTTTGGSGANVLTF. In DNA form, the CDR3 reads TGTGCCAGCAGCGTAACTACTACAGGGGGGTCTGGGGCCAACGTCCTGACTTTC.

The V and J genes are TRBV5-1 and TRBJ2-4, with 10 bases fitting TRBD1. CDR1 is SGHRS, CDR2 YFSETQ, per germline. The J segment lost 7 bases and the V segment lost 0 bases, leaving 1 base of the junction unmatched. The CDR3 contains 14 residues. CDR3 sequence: CASSLGDRGNIQYF. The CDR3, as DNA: TGCGCCAGCAGCTTGGGGGACAGGGGTAACATTCAGTACTTC. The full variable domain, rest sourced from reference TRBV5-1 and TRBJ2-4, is KAGVTQTPRYLIKTRGQQVTLSCSPISGHRSVSWYQQTPGQGLQFLFEYFSETQRNKGNFPGRFSGRQFSNSRSEMNVSTLELGDSALYLCASSLGDRGNIQYFGAGTRLSVL.

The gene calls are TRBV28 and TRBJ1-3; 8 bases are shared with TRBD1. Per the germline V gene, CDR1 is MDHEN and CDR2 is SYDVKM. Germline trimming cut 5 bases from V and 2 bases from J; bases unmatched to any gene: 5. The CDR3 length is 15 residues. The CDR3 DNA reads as TGTGCCAGCAGTCTCAGGGGGCTTGCTGGAAACACCATATATTTT. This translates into CASSLRGLAGNTIYF.

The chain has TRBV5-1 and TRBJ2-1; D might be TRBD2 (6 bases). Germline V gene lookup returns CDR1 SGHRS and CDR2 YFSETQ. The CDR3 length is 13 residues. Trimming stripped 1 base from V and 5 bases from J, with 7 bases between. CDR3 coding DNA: TGCGCCAGCAGCTTGCGGGGGAACAATGAGCAGTTCTTC. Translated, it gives CASSLRGNNEQFF. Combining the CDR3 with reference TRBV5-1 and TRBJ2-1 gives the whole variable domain KAGVTQTPRYLIKTRGQQVTLSCSPISGHRSVSWYQQTPGQGLQFLFEYFSETQRNKGNFPGRFSGRQFSNSRSEMNVSTLELGDSALYLCASSLRGNNEQFFGPGTRLTVL.

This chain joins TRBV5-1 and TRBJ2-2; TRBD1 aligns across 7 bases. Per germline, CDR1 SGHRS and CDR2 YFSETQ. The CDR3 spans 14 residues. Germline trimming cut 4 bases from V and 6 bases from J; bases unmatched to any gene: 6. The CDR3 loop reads CASSRGLVSGELFF. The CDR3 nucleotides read TGCGCCAGCAGCAGGGGGCTAGTTTCCGGGGAGCTGTTTTTT.

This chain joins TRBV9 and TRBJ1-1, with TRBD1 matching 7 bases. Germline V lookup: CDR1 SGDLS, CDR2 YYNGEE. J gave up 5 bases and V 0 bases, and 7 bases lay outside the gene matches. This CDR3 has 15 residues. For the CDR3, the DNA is TGTGCCAGCAGCGTAGCTGCTAGGGGGCCTACTGAAGCTTTCTTT. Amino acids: CASSVAARGPTEAFF.

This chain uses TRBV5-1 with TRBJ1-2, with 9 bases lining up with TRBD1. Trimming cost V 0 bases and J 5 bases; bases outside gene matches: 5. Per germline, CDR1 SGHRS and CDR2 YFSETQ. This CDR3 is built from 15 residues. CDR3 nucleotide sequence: TGCGCCAGCAGCTTGGACGGGACAGGGATATATGGCTACACCTTC. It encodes CASSLDGTGIYGYTF.

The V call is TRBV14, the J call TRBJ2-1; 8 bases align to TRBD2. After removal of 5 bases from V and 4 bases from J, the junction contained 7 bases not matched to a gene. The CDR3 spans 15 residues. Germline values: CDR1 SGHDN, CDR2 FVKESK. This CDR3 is CASSSPGGLYNEQFF. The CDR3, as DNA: TGTGCCAGCAGCTCCCCGGGGGGGCTTTACAATGAGCAGTTCTTC.

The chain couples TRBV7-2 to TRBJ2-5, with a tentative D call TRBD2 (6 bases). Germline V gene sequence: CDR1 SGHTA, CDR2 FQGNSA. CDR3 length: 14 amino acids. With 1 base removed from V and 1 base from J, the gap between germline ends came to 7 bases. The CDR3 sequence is CASSLGDFQETQYF. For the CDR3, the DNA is TGTGCCAGCAGCTTAGGGGACTTCCAAGAGACCCAGTACTTC.

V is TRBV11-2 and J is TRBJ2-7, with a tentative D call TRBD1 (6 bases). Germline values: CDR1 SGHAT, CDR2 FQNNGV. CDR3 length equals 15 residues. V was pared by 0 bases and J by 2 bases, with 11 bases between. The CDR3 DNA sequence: TGTGCCAGCAGCTTAGAAGAGACAGGCACCTACGAGCAGTACGTC. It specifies CASSLEETGTYEQYV.

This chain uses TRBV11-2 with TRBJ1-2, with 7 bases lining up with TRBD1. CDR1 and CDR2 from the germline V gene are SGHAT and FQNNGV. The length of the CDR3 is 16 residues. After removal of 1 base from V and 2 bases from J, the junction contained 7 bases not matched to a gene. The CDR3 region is CASSLVGSRGNYGYTF. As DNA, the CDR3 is TGTGCCAGCAGCTTAGTTGGCAGCAGGGGGAACTATGGCTACACCTTC.

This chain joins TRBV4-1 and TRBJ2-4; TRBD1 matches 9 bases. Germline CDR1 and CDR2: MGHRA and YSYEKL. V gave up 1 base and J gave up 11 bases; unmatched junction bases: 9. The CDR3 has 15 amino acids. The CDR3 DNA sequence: TGCGCCAGCAGCCAAGGGGACCGGGACAGGGAATTTCAGTACTTC. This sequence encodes CASSQGDRDREFQYF.